These T cell receptor beta chains were read from a single sample in a study of blood T cell repertoires in COVID-19. Data came from immunoSEQ multiplex PCR; TCRdb stores just in-frame clones and leaves some out. In the table there are 200,000 to 250,000 clones, 84% of which are singletons. The source material was peripheral blood. The receptors here all came from a woman aged 50 to 60 with active or convalescent COVID-19. CDR3s leave out the opening cysteine and the closing phenylalanine or tryptophan. The listing skips clone size in some rows; elsewhere it reads once, few, many or a size class.

clone size	V gene	CDR3 protein
.	TRBV6-5	ATVRWGQGAYEQY
once	TRBV2	AQGGGGTEAF
.	TRBV4-1	ASSQDYGSNQPQH
few	TRBV7-6	ASSSMGTIGTGELF
.	TRBV7-2	ASSLARDNEQF
.	TRBV28	ASSYRGVSENTIY
.	TRBV6-4	ASSDSSGSYNEQF
.	TRBV30	AWSTGSRGLEKLF
.	TRBV7-3	ASSSTGEDTGELF
few	TRBV6-1	ASSEEGSGGTEAF
once	TRBV5-1	ASSSPSSTGGGSPLH
once	TRBV6-5	ASNPGTARGEKLF
few	TRBV11-3	ASSLRTSGKIYNEQF
.	TRBV7-9	ASSSTGTRNTEAF
.	TRBV5-1	ASSLTSGGPWELF
.	TRBV9	ASEGRGYGYT
.	TRBV30	AWTNRGNTIY
.	TRBV2	ASSLQGAYYGYT
.	TRBV6-5	ASSLGTANQPQH
.	TRBV6-1	ASSGGTSGSTDTQY
few	TRBV9	ASSPSRGTEAF
.	TRBV6-2/TRBV6-3	ASSYRGIEPQH
.	TRBV10-1	ASSAGTSGGARDTQY
.	TRBV10-3	AISGTFGVTYEQY
.	TRBV29-1	SVHPGTGSRYT
.	TRBV9	ASSAGTEYGYT
.	TRBV6-4	ASSVAGGNTGELF
.	TRBV28	ASSLNRGRSDTGELF
once	TRBV10-2	ASREGTSNTEAF
.	TRBV19	ASTLQGWTGELF
.	TRBV5-1	ASSSGTGYNEQF
few	TRBV2	ASKAGTGVKLF
.	TRBV5-1	ASSLGPQDGDTEAF
.	TRBV12-3/TRBV12-4	ASALVTDTQY
.	TRBV19	ASSADRGQGLTEAF
.	TRBV2	ASSFDRDRGNQPQH
.	TRBV28	ASSPDRTKLF
.	TRBV14	ASSQVQGTVETQY
.	TRBV29-1	SVGTGDNEQF
.	TRBV2	ASKYGGLGELF
.	TRBV4-1	ASSQGLKSSMKLF
few	TRBV7-9	ASSLGTGDTYEQY
.	TRBV6-5	ASSRLRNTEAF
.	TRBV25-1	ASSSGRIDTQY
.	TRBV6-5	ASSYSTSGHNEQF
once	TRBV29-1	SVVDGGNRGYGYT
.	TRBV2	ASSEYSGNTGELF